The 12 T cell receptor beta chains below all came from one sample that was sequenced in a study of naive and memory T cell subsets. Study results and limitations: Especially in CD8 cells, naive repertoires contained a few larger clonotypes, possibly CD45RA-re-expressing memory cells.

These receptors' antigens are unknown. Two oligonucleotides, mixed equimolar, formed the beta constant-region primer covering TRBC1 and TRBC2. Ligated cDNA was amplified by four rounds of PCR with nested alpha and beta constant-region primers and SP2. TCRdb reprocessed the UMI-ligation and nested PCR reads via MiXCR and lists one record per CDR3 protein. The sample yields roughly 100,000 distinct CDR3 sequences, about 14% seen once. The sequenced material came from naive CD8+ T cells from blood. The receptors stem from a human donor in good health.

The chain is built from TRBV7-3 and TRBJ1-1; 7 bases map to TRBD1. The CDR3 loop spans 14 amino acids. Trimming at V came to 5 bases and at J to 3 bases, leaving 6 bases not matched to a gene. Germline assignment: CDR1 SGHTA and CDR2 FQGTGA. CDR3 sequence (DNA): TGTGCCAGCAGCACGTCAGGGGGGGACACTGAAGCTTTCTTT. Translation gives CASSTSGGDTEAFF.

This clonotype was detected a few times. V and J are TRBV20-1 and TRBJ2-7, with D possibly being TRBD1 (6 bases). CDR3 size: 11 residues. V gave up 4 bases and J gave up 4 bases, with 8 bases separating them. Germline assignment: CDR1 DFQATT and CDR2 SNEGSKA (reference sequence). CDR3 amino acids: CSAKGVYEQYF. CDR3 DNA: TGCAGTGCTAAGGGGGTATACGAGCAGTACTTC.

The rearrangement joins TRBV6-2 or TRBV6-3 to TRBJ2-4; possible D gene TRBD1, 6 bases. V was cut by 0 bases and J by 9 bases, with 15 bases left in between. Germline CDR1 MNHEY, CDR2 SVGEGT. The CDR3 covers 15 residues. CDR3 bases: TGTGCCAGCAGTTACTCGCCAGGGCGAGGGGGCATTCAGTACTTC. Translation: CASSYSPGRGGIQYF.

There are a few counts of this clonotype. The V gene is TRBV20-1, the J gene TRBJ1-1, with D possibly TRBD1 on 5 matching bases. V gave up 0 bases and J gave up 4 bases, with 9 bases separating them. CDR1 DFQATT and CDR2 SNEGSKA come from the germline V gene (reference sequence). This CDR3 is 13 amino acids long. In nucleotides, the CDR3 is TGCAGTGCTAGAGATCTAGGGGCCACTGAAGCTTTCTTT. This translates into CSARDLGATEAFF.

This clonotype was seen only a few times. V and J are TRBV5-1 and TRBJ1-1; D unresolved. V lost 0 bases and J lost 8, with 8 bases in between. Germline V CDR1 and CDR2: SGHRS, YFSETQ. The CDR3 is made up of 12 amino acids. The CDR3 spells CASSLGGVEAFF. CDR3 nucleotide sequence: TGCGCCAGCAGCTTGGGGGGTGTGGAAGCTTTCTTT.

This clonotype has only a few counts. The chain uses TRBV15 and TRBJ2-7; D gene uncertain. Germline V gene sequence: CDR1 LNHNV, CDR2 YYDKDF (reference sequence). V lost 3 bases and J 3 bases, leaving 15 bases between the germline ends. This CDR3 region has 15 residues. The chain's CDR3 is CATSRDRGLGYEQYF. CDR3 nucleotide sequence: TGTGCCACCAGCAGGGACCGCGGCCTCGGCTACGAGCAGTACTTC.

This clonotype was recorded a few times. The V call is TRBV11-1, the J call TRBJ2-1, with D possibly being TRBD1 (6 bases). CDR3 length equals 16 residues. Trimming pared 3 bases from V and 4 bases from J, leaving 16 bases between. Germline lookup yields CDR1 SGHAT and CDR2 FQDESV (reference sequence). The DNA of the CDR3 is TGTGCCAGCAGCTTTTGGGCGGCAGGGACATACAATGAGCAGTTCTTC. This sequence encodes CASSFWAAGTYNEQFF.

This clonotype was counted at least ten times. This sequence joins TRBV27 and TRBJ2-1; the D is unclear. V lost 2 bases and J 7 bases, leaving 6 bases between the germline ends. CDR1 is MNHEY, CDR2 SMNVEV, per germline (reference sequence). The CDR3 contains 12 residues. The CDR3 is CASSLDWNEQFF. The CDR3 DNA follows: TGTGCCAGCAGTTTAGACTGGAATGAGCAGTTCTTC.

The CDR3 sequence is CASRVGASYEKLFF. The CDR3 region has the DNA TGTGCCAGCAGAGTAGGGGCGTCTTATGAAAAACTGTTTTTT. V is TRBV28 and J is TRBJ1-4, with D possibly TRBD1 on 5 matching bases. The V gene's germline CDR1 is MDHEN and CDR2 SYDVKM. The CDR3 is 14 amino acids. V lost 6 bases and J 6 bases, leaving 14 bases between the germline ends.

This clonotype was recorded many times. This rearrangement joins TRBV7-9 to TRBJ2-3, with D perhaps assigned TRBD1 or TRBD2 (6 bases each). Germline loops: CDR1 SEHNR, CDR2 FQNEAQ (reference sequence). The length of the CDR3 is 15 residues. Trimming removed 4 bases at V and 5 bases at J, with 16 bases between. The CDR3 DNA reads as TGTGCCAGCAGCTGGGGGCGGAGGGCAGAAGATACGCAGTATTTT. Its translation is CASSWGRRAEDTQYF.

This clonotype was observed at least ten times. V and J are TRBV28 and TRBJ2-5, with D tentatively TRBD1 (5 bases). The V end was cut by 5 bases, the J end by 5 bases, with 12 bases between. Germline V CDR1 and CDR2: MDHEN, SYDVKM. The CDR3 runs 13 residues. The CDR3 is CASSRTPIETQYF. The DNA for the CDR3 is TGTGCCAGCAGTCGGACACCGATCGAGACCCAGTACTTC.

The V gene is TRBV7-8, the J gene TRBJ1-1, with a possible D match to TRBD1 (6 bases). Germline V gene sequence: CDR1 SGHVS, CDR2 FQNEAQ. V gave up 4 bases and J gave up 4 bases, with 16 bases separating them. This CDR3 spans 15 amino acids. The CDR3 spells CASSSSPQGVTEAFF. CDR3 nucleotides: TGTGCCAGCAGCTCAAGCCCACAGGGAGTCACTGAAGCTTTCTTT.